This TCR beta chain was recovered during a study of T cell responses to AZD1222 COVID-19 vaccine. Findings of the study overall: Most donors were white British, females outnumbered males, and clonal diversity was possibly underestimated. None of the repertoires were sampled until the peak T cell response had passed.

Germline CDR1 reads LGHDT; CDR2 reads YNNKEL (reference sequence). The CDR3 loop spans 15 amino acids. V gave up 1 base and J gave up 6 bases, with 16 bases separating them. Repertoires were generated with immunoSEQ multiplex PCR, while TCRdb's copy carries only in-frame clones and drops some. Of some 150,000 clones listed, over 80% are singletons. Comment on this clone: Its antigen is unknown.

The chain combines TRBV3-1 (or the pseudogene TRBV3-2) with TRBJ2-7; TRBD1 or TRBD2 may be the D gene (5 bases each). The TCR comes from an adult who received the AZD1222 COVID-19 vaccine. The sample was peripheral blood, taken 28 days after the second AZD1222 dose. CDR3 protein: CASSQVNGTRAEQYF. The CDR3 region has the DNA TGTGCCAGCAGCCAAGTAAACGGGACCCGGGCCGAGCAGTACTTC.